Shown below are 21 T cell receptor beta chains from a single sample sequenced in a study of blood T cell repertoires in COVID-19. Here immunoSEQ multiplex PCR was the method, and the copy in TCRdb shows in-frame clones only, minus some. This sample has approximately 220,000 clones, with about 84% found just once. What was sequenced was PBMCs or T cells enriched from blood (not recorded which). These receptors were taken from a woman in her 40s with acute COVID-19.

A few counts support this clone. V gene TRBV2 combines with J gene TRBJ2-7, with D perhaps matching TRBD1 (5 bases). Germline V CDR1 and CDR2: SNHLY, FYNNEI. The ends were cut back, 7 bases at V and 0 bases at J, with 10 bases in the middle. The CDR3 length is 13 residues. CDR3 in DNA: TGTGCCAGCAATCACAGGCTCTCCTACGAGCAGTACTTC. As protein: CASNHRLSYEQYF.

CDR3 sequence: CASSLNTGAPRRPATKTNEKLFF. The CDR3 DNA reads as TGTGCCAGCAGCTTAAACACGGGCGCTCCGCGGAGGCCCGCAACTAAAACTAATGAAAAACTGTTTTTT. The chain couples TRBV7-3 to TRBJ1-4; D is unresolved. With 1 base removed from V and 1 base from J, the gap between germline ends came to 31 bases. CDR3 size: 23 residues. Germline CDR1 is SGHTA and CDR2 is FQGTGA.

This chain joins TRBV7-2 and TRBJ2-5; 10 bases map to TRBD1. V shed 5 bases, J shed 3 bases, and the junction held 6 bases outside the gene matches. The CDR3 is 15 amino acids. The V gene's germline CDR1 is SGHTA and CDR2 FQGNSA. CDR3 in amino acids: CASSGTGQGEETQYF. The DNA for the CDR3 is TGTGCCAGCAGCGGCACCGGACAGGGGGAAGAGACCCAGTACTTC.

The chain uses TRBV7-9 and TRBJ1-3; the match to TRBD1 covers 8 bases. The CDR3 spans 16 residues. The ends lost 5 bases at V and 4 bases at J; junction bases unmatched: 10. CDR1 is SEHNR and CDR2 is FQNEAQ in the germline V gene (reference sequence). CDR3 coding DNA: TGTGCCAGCAGCAGAGCCGGACAGGGTATCGGAAACACCATATATTTT. Translation gives CASSRAGQGIGNTIYF.

This clone occurred once. This rearrangement joins TRBV30 to TRBJ1-4; 10 nucleotides match TRBD1. Trimming at V came to 0 bases and at J to 7 bases, leaving 5 bases not matched to a gene. Germline V gene lookup returns CDR1 GTSNPN and CDR2 SVGIG (reference sequence). CDR3 size: 15 residues. CDR3 nucleotides: TGTGCCTGGAGTGTGCGGACAGGGGGAGGTGAAAAACTGTTTTTT. Its protein product is CAWSVRTGGGEKLFF. The full variable domain, completed using reference TRBV30 and TRBJ1-4, is SQTIHQWPATLVQPVGSPLSLECTVEGTSNPNLYWYRQAAGRGLQLLFYSVGIGQISSEVPQNLSASRPQDRQFILSSKKLLLSDSGFYLCAWSVRTGGGEKLFFGSGTQLSVL.

The chain joins TRBV2 to TRBJ2-7, with 7 bases fitting TRBD2. Germline-derived CDR1 and CDR2 are SNHLY and FYNNEI. The CDR3 extends over 14 amino acids. V was pared by 2 bases and J by 4 bases, with 5 bases of the junction left unmatched. This chain's CDR3 is CASSEREGPYEQYF. In nucleotides, the CDR3 is TGTGCCAGCAGTGAAAGGGAGGGCCCTTACGAGCAGTACTTC.

The chain uses TRBV7-9 and TRBJ2-2; 7 bases line up with TRBD1. CDR3 length: 16 amino acids. V lost 4 bases to trimming and J lost 1 base; unmatched junction nucleotides: 6. The germline V gene has CDR1 SEHNR and CDR2 FQNEAQ (reference sequence). The CDR3 bases are TGTGCCAGCAGCTCGAGGGACAGAGAGAACACCGGGGAGCTGTTTTTT. This codes for CASSSRDRENTGELFF.

The chain links TRBV30 to TRBJ1-3, with D possibly matching TRBD1 (5 bases). Germline V gene sequence: CDR1 GTSNPN, CDR2 SVGIG (reference sequence). V was trimmed by 7 bases and J by 0 bases, leaving 13 bases between them. This CDR3 contains 14 residues. The DNA of the CDR3 is TGTGCCTTCAGGGTCTTAGGCTCTGGAAACACCATATATTTT. Translated: CAFRVLGSGNTIYF. Full variable domain (rest looked up from reference TRBV30 and TRBJ1-3): SQTIHQWPATLVQPVGSPLSLECTVEGTSNPNLYWYRQAAGRGLQLLFYSVGIGQISSEVPQNLSASRPQDRQFILSSKKLLLSDSGFYLCAFRVLGSGNTIYFGEGSWLTVV.

In its sample, this clone is hyperexpanded. The rearrangement links TRBV11-2 to TRBJ1-1, with unresolved D. The V gene lost 0 bases and the J gene lost 1 base, with 6 bases spanning the gap. CDR3 size: 14 residues. Germline lookup yields CDR1 SGHAT and CDR2 FQNNGV. The CDR3 sequence is CASSLDIPNTEAFF. The CDR3 nucleotides read TGTGCCAGCAGCTTAGATATCCCGAACACTGAAGCTTTCTTT.

The CDR3 reads CASSPFDQGEQYF. The CDR3 DNA is TGTGCCAGCAGCCCCTTTGACCAGGGCGAGCAGTACTTC. J is TRBJ2-7 and V is TRBV7-9, with D possibly TRBD1 on 5 matching bases. CDR1 SEHNR and CDR2 FQNEAQ come from the germline V gene (reference sequence). V lost 5 bases, J lost 6 bases, and 14 bases lay in between. The CDR3 has 13 amino acids.

Only a few counts were recorded for this clone. The chain carries TRBV28 and TRBJ1-1; possible D gene TRBD1, 5 bases. CDR1 is MDHEN and CDR2 is SYDVKM in the germline V gene. The CDR3 extends over 15 amino acids. V lost 2 bases, J lost 4 bases, and 14 bases lay in between. The CDR3 spells CASSLRARVGTEAFF. The CDR3 DNA reads TGTGCCAGCAGTTTACGAGCCAGGGTGGGCACTGAAGCTTTCTTT.

This chain connects TRBV28 to TRBJ1-4, with TRBD1 matching over 7 bases. The germline V gene has CDR1 MDHEN and CDR2 SYDVKM. V shed 2 bases and J 8 bases; nucleotides not matched to a gene: 8. There are 15 residues in the CDR3. The CDR3 DNA reads as TGTGCCAGCAGTTTAAGGGGCAGGGGGAAAGAAAAACTGTTTTTT. Translating gives CASSLRGRGKEKLFF.

The chain recombines TRBV24-1 with TRBJ1-5, with 9 bases matching TRBD1. CDR3 size: 16 residues. Germline loops: CDR1 KGHDR, CDR2 SFDVKD. V shed 3 bases and J 5 bases; nucleotides not matched to a gene: 7. The CDR3 reads CATSDGQGIGDQPQHF. The CDR3 region has the DNA TGTGCCACCAGTGATGGACAGGGGATAGGTGATCAGCCCCAGCATTTT.

The rearrangement joins TRBV19 to TRBJ1-1; D call uncertain. The germline V gene has CDR1 LNHDA and CDR2 SQIVND (reference sequence). Trimming removed 5 bases from V and 1 base from J, with 14 bases in between. The CDR3 length is 15 residues. CDR3 sequence: CASSEGGWQNTEAFF. The CDR3 bases are TGTGCCAGTAGTGAGGGCGGGTGGCAGAACACTGAAGCTTTCTTT.

The V call is TRBV19, the J call TRBJ1-1; D might be TRBD1 (6 bases). The V end was cut by 6 bases, the J end by 0 bases, with 11 bases between. CDR3 length equals 14 residues. Germline V gene sequence: CDR1 LNHDA, CDR2 SQIVND (reference sequence). Written as DNA, the CDR3 is TGTGCCAGTAGCCTTGGACAGTTGAACACTGAAGCTTTCTTT. The encoded protein is CASSLGQLNTEAFF.

This chain joins TRBV6-5 and TRBJ2-5; TRBD1 matches 7 bases. V shed 6 bases, J shed 2 bases, and the junction held 6 bases outside the gene matches. Germline loops: CDR1 MNHEY, CDR2 SVGAGI. The CDR3 spans 14 residues. The CDR3 DNA is TGTGCCAGCAGCCAGGGACAGCTACAAGAGACCCAGTACTTC. It yields the protein CASSQGQLQETQYF.

The sample holds a few counts of this clone. This chain links TRBV4-3 with TRBJ1-1; the D gene is possibly TRBD1 (5 bases). The CDR3 extends over 14 amino acids. Germline CDR1 LGHNA, CDR2 YSLEER. With 0 bases removed from V and 7 bases from J, the gap between germline ends came to 12 bases. The DNA of the CDR3 is TGCGCCAGCAGCCAAGAAGGGGCTATGGGTGAAGCTTTCTTT. This gives the protein CASSQEGAMGEAFF.

Concerning this clone: Sequence at one end of the junction differs from germline and may be a read error. This CDR3 is also generated by other DNA sequences in the sample. V usage is TRBV28 and J usage is TRBJ2-7, with 8 positions matching TRBD2. Germline assignment: CDR1 MDHEN and CDR2 SYDVKM. The CDR3 is 14 amino acids. The CDR3 loop reads CASEYSGSSYEQYF. CDR3 sequence (DNA): TGTGCCAGTGAATACAGCGGGAGTTCCTACGAACAGTACTTC. Full variable domain (outside the CDR3, taken from reference TRBV28 and TRBJ2-7): DVKVTQSSRYLVKRTGEKVFLECVQDMDHENMFWYRQDPGLGLRLIYFSYDVKMKEKGDIPEGYSVSREKKERFSLILESASTNQTSMYLCASEYSGSSYEQYFGPGTRLTVT.

The chain uses TRBV11-1 and TRBJ2-1; TRBD2 agrees at 9 bases. The germline V gene has CDR1 SGHAT and CDR2 FQDESV (reference sequence). The CDR3 extends over 15 amino acids. V was pared by 2 bases and J by 5 bases, with 4 bases of the junction left unmatched. The DNA of the CDR3 is TGTGCCAGCAGCTTATGGCGGGAGGGCCACAATGAGCAGTTCTTC. Protein: CASSLWREGHNEQFF.

This clone was picked up a small number of times. Distinct nucleotide sequences in the sample also encode this CDR3. The chain uses TRBV27 and TRBJ2-2, with D maybe TRBD2 (5 bases). Trimming cost V 2 bases and J 6 bases, with 10 bases left between them. This CDR3 comprises 14 residues. Germline CDR1 reads MNHEY; CDR2 reads SMNVEV (reference sequence). The CDR3, as DNA: TGTGCCAGCAGTTTAGGGAGTTCGGCCGGGGAGCTGTTTTTT. It codes for CASSLGSSAGELFF.

The J gene is TRBJ1-6, the V gene TRBV2, with 9 bases fitting TRBD1. This CDR3 contains 15 residues. The J segment lost 5 bases and the V segment lost 1 base, leaving 0 bases of the junction unmatched. Germline V CDR1 and CDR2: SNHLY, FYNNEI. CDR3 nucleotides: TGTGCCAGCAGTGAAGGGACAGGGGATAATTCACCCCTCCACTTT. Its translation: CASSEGTGDNSPLHF.